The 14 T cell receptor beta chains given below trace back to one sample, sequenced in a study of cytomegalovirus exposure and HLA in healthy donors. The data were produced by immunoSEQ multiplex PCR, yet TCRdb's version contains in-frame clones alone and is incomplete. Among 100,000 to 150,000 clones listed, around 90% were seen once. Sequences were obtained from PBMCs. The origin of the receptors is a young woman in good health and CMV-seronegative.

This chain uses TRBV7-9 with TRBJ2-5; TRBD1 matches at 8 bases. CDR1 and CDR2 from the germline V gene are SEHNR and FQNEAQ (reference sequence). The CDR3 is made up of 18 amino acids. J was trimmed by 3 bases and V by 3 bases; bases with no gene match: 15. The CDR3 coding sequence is TGTGCCAGCAGCTTCGCGGACAGGGTGGGTAGAGAAGAAGAGACCCAGTACTTC. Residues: CASSFADRVGREEETQYF. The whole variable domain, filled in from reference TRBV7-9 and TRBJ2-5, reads DTGVSQNPRHKITKRGQNVTFRCDPISEHNRLYWYRQTLGQGPEFLTYFQNEAQLEKSRLLSDRFSAERPKGSFSTLEIQRTEQGDSAMYLCASSFADRVGREEETQYFGPGTRLLVL.

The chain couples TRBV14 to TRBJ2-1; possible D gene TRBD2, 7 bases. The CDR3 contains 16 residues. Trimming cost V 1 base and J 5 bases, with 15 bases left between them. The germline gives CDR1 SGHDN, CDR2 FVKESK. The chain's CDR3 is CASSQVQSGTNNEQFF. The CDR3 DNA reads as TGTGCCAGCAGCCAAGTACAGAGCGGGACAAACAATGAGCAGTTCTTC.

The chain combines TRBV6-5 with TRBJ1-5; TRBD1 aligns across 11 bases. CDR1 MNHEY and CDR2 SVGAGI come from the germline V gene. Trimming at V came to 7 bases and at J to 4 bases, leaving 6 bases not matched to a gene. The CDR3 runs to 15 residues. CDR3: CASKRDRGENQPQHF. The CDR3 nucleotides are TGTGCCAGCAAAAGGGACAGGGGGGAGAATCAGCCCCAGCATTTT.

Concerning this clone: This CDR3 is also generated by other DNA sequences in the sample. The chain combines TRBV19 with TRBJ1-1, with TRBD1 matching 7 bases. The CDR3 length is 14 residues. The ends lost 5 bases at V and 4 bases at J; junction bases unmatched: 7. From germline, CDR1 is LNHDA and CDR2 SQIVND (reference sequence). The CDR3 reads CASSVTGVGTEAFF. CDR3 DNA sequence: TGTGCCAGTAGTGTAACAGGGGTGGGCACTGAAGCTTTCTTT.

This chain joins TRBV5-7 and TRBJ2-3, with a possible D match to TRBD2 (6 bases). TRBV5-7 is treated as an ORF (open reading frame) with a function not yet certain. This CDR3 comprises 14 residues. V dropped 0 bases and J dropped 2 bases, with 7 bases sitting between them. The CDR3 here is CASSLAGATDTQYF. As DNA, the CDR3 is TGTGCCAGCAGCTTGGCGGGAGCCACAGATACGCAGTATTTT.

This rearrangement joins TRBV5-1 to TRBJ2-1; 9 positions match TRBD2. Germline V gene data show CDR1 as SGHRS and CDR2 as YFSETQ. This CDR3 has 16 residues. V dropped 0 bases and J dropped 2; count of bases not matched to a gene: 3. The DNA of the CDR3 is TGCGCCAGCAGCTTGGGACTAGCGGAGACCTACAATGAGCAGTTCTTC. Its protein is CASSLGLAETYNEQFF.

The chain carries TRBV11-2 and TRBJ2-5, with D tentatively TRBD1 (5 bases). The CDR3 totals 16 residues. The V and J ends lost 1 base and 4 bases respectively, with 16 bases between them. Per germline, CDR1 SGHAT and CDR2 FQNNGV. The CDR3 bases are TGTGCCAGCAGCTTAGGAAGAGACAGTTTACCAGAGACCCAGTACTTC. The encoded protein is CASSLGRDSLPETQYF.

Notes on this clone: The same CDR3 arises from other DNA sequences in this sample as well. The CDR3 loop reads CASSLGDRVGEKLFF. In nucleotides, the CDR3 is TGTGCCAGCAGCTTAGGCGACAGGGTAGGCGAAAAACTGTTTTTT. The chain carries TRBV7-9 and TRBJ1-4, with 7 nucleotides matching TRBD1. The CDR3 has 15 amino acids. V gave up 1 base and J gave up 8 bases; unmatched junction bases: 7. From germline, CDR1 is SEHNR and CDR2 FQNEAQ (reference sequence).

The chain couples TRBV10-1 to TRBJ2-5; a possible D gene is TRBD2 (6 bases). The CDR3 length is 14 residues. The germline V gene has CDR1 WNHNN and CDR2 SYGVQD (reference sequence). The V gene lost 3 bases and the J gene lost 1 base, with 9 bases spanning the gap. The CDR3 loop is CASSEGDSQETQYF. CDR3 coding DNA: TGCGCCAGCAGTGAAGGGGACTCCCAAGAGACCCAGTACTTC.

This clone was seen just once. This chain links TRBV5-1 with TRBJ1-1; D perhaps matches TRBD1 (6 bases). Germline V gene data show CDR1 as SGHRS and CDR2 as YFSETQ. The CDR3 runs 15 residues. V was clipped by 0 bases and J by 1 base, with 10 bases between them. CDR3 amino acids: CASSLVSGENTEAFF. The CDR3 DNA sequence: TGCGCCAGCAGCTTGGTGTCAGGGGAGAACACTGAAGCTTTCTTT.

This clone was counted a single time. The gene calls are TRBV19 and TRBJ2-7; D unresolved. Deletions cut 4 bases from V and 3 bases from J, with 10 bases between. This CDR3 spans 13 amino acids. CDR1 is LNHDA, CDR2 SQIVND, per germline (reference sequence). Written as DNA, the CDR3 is TGTGCCAGTAGTAGACAAACGCTCTACGAGCAGTACTTC. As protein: CASSRQTLYEQYF.

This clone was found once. The CDR3 is CASSIQGSGSHNEQFF. The CDR3 nucleotides read TGTGCCAGTAGTATACAAGGTAGCGGGAGCCACAATGAGCAGTTCTTC. V and J are TRBV19 and TRBJ2-1; 9 positions agree with TRBD2. Germline CDR1 and CDR2: LNHDA and SQIVND (reference sequence). J lost 5 bases, V lost 2 bases, and 7 bases had no gene match. The CDR3 is 16 amino acids.

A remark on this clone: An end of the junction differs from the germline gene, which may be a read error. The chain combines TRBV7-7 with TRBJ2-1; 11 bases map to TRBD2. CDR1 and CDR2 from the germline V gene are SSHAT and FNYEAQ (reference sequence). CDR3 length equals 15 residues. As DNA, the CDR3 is TGTGCTAGCAGCTTAGGGACTAGCGGATACAATGAGCAGTTCTTC. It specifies CASSLGTSGYNEQFF.

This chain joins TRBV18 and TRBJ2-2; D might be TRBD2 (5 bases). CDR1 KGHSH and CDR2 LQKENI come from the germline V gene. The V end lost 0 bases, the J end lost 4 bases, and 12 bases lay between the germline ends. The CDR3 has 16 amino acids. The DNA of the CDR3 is TGTGCCAGCTCACCACCTTCTGGGAGTGGCACCGGGGAGCTGTTTTTT. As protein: CASSPPSGSGTGELFF. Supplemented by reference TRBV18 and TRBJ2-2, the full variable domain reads NAGVMQNPRHLVRRRGQEARLRCSPMKGHSHVYWYRQLPEEGLKFMVYLQKENIIDESGMPKERFSAEFPKEGPSILRIQQVVRGDSAAYFCASSPPSGSGTGELFFGEGSRLTVL.